These 10 T cell receptor beta chains were all obtained from the same sample, sequenced in a study of spatial heterogeneity in lung cancer. Using its own MiXCR run on the 5' RACE reads, TCRdb lists one record per CDR3 protein. The repertoire consists of approximately 7,800 distinct CDR3 sequences, with roughly 8% occurring once and the leading ten covering roughly 4.3%. Time point noted: sample taken at primary tumor resection. General study points: Mutation counts in tumors were tracked by counts of expanded intratumoral alpha and beta TCRs.

For these TCRs, the target antigens are not known. Sequencing used lung tumor tissue, obtained at surgery. The source is a male donor with early-stage non-small cell lung cancer.

This clonotype is medium-sized in the sample. This sequence joins TRBV7-9 and TRBJ2-3; TRBD2 matches at 9 bases. Germline CDR1 SEHNR, CDR2 FQNEAQ (reference sequence). Trimming took 2 bases from V and 4 from J; bases not matched to a gene: 10. This CDR3 spans 17 amino acids. DNA for the CDR3: TGTGCCAGCAGCTTACGCGCGGGAGGGCCGAAGCCAGATACGCAGTATTTT. Its protein product is CASSLRAGGPKPDTQYF.

This clonotype is medium-sized by share. The chain links TRBV11-2 to TRBJ2-2, with D maybe TRBD2 (6 bases). V shed 6 bases and J shed 2 bases, with 13 bases lying between them. In germline, CDR1 is SGHAT, CDR2 FQNNGV. The CDR3 totals 15 residues. CDR3 protein: CASRNRDSNTGELFF. The CDR3, as DNA: TGTGCCAGCAGAAACCGGGACTCCAACACCGGGGAGCTGTTTTTT.

This clonotype is medium-sized by share. V is TRBV28 and J is TRBJ1-1; D uncertain. Trimming took off 6 bases at V and 1 base at J, with 12 bases between the two ends. The germline V gene encodes CDR1 MDHEN and CDR2 SYDVKM. The CDR3 covers 14 residues. CDR3 protein: CASSTPGTNTEAFF. Here the CDR3 DNA reads TGTGCCAGCAGCACCCCCGGAACGAACACTGAAGCTTTCTTT.

This clonotype was detected many times. This chain connects TRBV7-2 to TRBJ2-7; TRBD2 matches at 9 bases. Germline loops: CDR1 SGHTA, CDR2 FQGNSA. V dropped 2 bases and J dropped 6; count of bases not matched to a gene: 5. This CDR3 has 14 residues. The CDR3 DNA follows: TGTGCCAGCAGCTTAAAGGGCGGGAGGGCCGAGCAGTACTTC. Encoded protein: CASSLKGGRAEQYF.

The CDR3 DNA is TGTGCCAGCAGCAAATTAAATCTAGCGGGAGGGCAAAACATTCAGTACTTC. This codes for CASSKLNLAGGQNIQYF. The rearrangement uses TRBV7-2 and TRBJ2-4; TRBD2 matches at 12 bases. Looked up from germline, CDR1 is SGHTA and CDR2 is FQGNSA. The length of the CDR3 is 17 residues. Unmatched junction bases numbered 10, after V lost 5 bases and J lost 5 bases.

The sample holds a few counts of this clonotype. The gene calls are TRBV9 and TRBJ1-3; D perhaps matches TRBD1 (6 bases). V was shortened by 0 bases and J by 1 base, with 11 bases between the two germline ends. Looked up from germline, CDR1 is SGDLS and CDR2 is YYNGEE. This CDR3 has 16 amino acids. The CDR3 DNA is TGTGCCAGCAGCGTAGGGAGAGGGGGATCTGGAAACACCATATATTTT. It translates to CASSVGRGGSGNTIYF. Full variable domain (outside the CDR3, taken from reference TRBV9 and TRBJ1-3): DSGVTQTPKHLITATGQRVTLRCSPRSGDLSVYWYQQSLDQGLQFLIQYYNGEERAKGNILERFSAQQFPDLHSELNLSSLELGDSALYFCASSVGRGGSGNTIYFGEGSWLTVV.

This clonotype is deemed medium-sized (0.01 to 0.1%). The chain couples TRBV28 to TRBJ2-2; maybe TRBD2 (5 bases). Per the germline V gene, CDR1 is MDHEN and CDR2 is SYDVKM. Trimming pared 6 bases from V and 4 bases from J, leaving 18 bases between. The CDR3 contains 16 residues. The CDR3 is CASSLTLAGSTGELFF. Written as DNA, the CDR3 is TGTGCCAGCAGCTTGACTTTGGCGGGCAGCACCGGGGAGCTGTTTTTT.

This sequence joins TRBV12-3 or TRBV12-4 and TRBJ2-1, with TRBD1 matching 8 bases. The CDR3 is made up of 15 amino acids. Unmatched junction bases numbered 9, after V lost 7 bases and J lost 4 bases. CDR3 in amino acids: CASTLRDRQYNEQFF. CDR3 sequence (DNA): TGTGCCAGCACCCTCCGGGACAGGCAGTACAATGAGCAGTTCTTC.

Within the sample, this clonotype is medium-sized (0.01 to 0.1%). V usage is TRBV7-9 and J usage is TRBJ2-1; a possible D gene is TRBD2 (6 bases). Trimming took 3 bases from V and 5 from J, leaving 17 bases between them. CDR1 and CDR2 from the germline V gene are SEHNR and FQNEAQ (reference sequence). The CDR3 runs 16 residues. The CDR3 sequence is CASSLAGWGRDNEQFF. The DNA for the CDR3 is TGTGCCAGCAGCTTGGCGGGGTGGGGCCGGGACAATGAGCAGTTCTTC. The full variable domain, with the rest looked up from reference TRBV7-9 and TRBJ2-1, is DTGVSQNPRHKITKRGQNVTFRCDPISEHNRLYWYRQTLGQGPEFLTYFQNEAQLEKSRLLSDRFSAERPKGSFSTLEIQRTEQGDSAMYLCASSLAGWGRDNEQFFGPGTRLTVL.

This clonotype is deemed medium-sized. The DNA for the CDR3 is TGCGCCAGCAGCTTGTGGCTAGCGGGAGCGATCGGGGAGCTGTTTTTT. This gives the protein CASSLWLAGAIGELFF. The chain carries TRBV5-1 and TRBJ2-2; 10 nucleotides agree with TRBD2. V was clipped by 1 base and J by 7 bases; unmatched bases: 7. CDR1 is SGHRS and CDR2 is YFSETQ in the germline V gene. The CDR3 is made up of 16 amino acids. Looking up the rest from reference TRBV5-1 and TRBJ2-2 gives the full variable domain: KAGVTQTPRYLIKTRGQQVTLSCSPISGHRSVSWYQQTPGQGLQFLFEYFSETQRNKGNFPGRFSGRQFSNSRSEMNVSTLELGDSALYLCASSLWLAGAIGELFFGEGSRLTVL.